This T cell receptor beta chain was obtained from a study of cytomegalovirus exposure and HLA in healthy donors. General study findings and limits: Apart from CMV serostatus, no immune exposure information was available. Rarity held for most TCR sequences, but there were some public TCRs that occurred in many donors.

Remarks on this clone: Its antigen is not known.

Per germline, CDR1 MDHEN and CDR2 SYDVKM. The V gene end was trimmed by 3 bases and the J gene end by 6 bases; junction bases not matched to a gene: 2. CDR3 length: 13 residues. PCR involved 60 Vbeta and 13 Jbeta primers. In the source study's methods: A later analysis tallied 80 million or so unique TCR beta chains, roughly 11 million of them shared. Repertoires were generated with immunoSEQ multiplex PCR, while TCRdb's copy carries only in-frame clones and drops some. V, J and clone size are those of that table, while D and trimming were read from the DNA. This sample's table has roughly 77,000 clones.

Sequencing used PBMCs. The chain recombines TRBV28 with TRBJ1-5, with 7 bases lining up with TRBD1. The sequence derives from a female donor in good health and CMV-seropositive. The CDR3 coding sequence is TGTGCCAGCAGTTTGACAGGGAGTCAGCCCCAGCATTTT. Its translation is CASSLTGSQPQHF.